The 2 T cell receptor beta chains listed next were all sequenced from one sample in a study of blood T cell repertoires in COVID-19. The protocol was immunoSEQ multiplex PCR, while the TCRdb copy is restricted to in-frame clones and leaves out a portion. The table lists roughly 150,000 clones, roughly nine tenths of them singletons. Material: peripheral blood. These receptor sequences come from a woman in her 70s with acute or convalescent COVID-19.

The chain recombines TRBV28 with TRBJ2-1, with 8 bases aligning to TRBD1. Trimming removed 1 base from V and 12 bases from J; junction bases left unmatched: 5. Per the germline V gene, CDR1 is MDHEN and CDR2 is SYDVKM. The CDR3 extends over 13 amino acids. In DNA form, the CDR3 reads TGTGCCAGCAGTTTATATGGGACAGGCCTGCAGTTCTTC. Its protein product is CASSLYGTGLQFF.

This chain uses TRBV4-3 with TRBJ1-1; TRBD1 is a possible D gene (5 bases). The CDR3 spans 14 residues. Trimming removed 5 bases at V and 4 bases at J, with 14 bases between. Per the germline V gene, CDR1 is LGHNA and CDR2 is YSLEER. CDR3 sequence (DNA): TGCGCCAGCAGCAAGGGGACTCGGACCACTGAAGCTTTCTTT. Protein sequence: CASSKGTRTTEAFF.